This T cell receptor beta chain was identified during a study of response to subunit inactivated influenza vaccine. Study-wide results and limits: Only a handful of new T cells, the authors suggested, are recruited with each seasonal influenza vaccination.

The CDR3 is 13 amino acids. Germline values: CDR1 WNHNN, CDR2 SYGVQD (reference sequence). V lost 2 bases and J lost 3, with 8 bases in between. TCRdb recomputed calls from the RT-PCR reads with MiXCR, one row per CDR3 protein. Of around 710,000 distinct CDR3 sequences detected, approximately 15% appear once; the ten largest clones hold 5.5% to 8%. With respect to this clonotype: Its target is unknown.

The material sequenced was PBMCs from blood, taken about 14 days before vaccination. The TCR originated in a man between 50 and 59 years old who received an inactivated influenza vaccine. This chain joins TRBV10-1 and TRBJ2-7; D may be TRBD1 (6 bases). CDR3 residues: CASSEAGDYEQYF. The CDR3 bases are TGCGCCAGCAGTGAGGCAGGGGACTACGAGCAGTACTTC.